Listed below are T cell receptor beta chains from one sample, sequenced in a study of OX40 agonist ivuxolimab in advanced cancers. The table came from immunoSEQ multiplex PCR; TCRdb's copy has only in-frame clones and leaves some out. The repertoire holds some 25,000 clones, with 65% to 90% as singletons. The specimen comprised CD4+ or CD8+ T cells sorted from blood, sampled in a trial of the OX40 agonist ivuxolimab. These receptors originate from an adult with an advanced solid tumor such as melanoma, head and neck, liver or kidney cancer. The CDR3 runs from the conserved cysteine through the conserved F or W. The order of the fields is CDR3 length, V gene, D gene, J gene, clone size, CDR3 DNA, CDR3 protein. A D gene is named only where the DNA matches it firmly. Clone size is stated in some rows and not others, as once, few, many or a class when expanded.

>11|TRBV20-1|NA|TRBJ1-2|NA
TGCAGTCACAGGGACAACTATGGCTACACCTTC
CSHRDNYGYTF
>13|TRBV6-5|NA|TRBJ2-2|NA
TGTGCCAGCAGTTACTCAGGGAACGGGGAGCTGTTTTTT
CASSYSGNGELFF
>20|TRBV5-1|NA|TRBJ1-6|NA
TGCGCCAGCAGCTTGGTCGGGTCGTTAGGGCCAGGCTCCTATAATTCACCCCTCCACTTT
CASSLVGSLGPGSYNSPLHF
>15|TRBV7-8|NA|TRBJ2-3|NA
TGTGCCAGCAGCTTATTGTCTGAGGTGCCAGATACGCAGTATTTT
CASSLLSEVPDTQYF
>15|TRBV9|NA|TRBJ1-1|NA
TGTGCCAGCAGCCTAGGGGAGGAATCGAACACTGAAGCTTTCTTT
CASSLGEESNTEAFF
>11|TRBV7-9|NA|TRBJ1-1|NA
TGTGCCAGCAGCGATGGAACTGAAGCTTTCTTT
CASSDGTEAFF
>16|TRBV2|TRBD2|TRBJ2-7|NA
TGTGCCAGCAGCGTCCTTAGCGGGACTAGCTCCTACGAGCAGTACTTC
CASSVLSGTSSYEQYF
>14|TRBV6-5|NA|TRBJ2-1|NA
TGTGCCAGCAGTTACGGCGGGGATCACAATGAGCAGTTCTTC
CASSYGGDHNEQFF
>18|TRBV9|TRBD2|TRBJ2-1|NA
TGTGCCAGCAGCGTAGGGCGGGAGGGCCTATTGATCGTTGATGAGCAGTTCTTC
CASSVGREGLLIVDEQFF
>14|TRBV30|TRBD1|TRBJ1-2|NA
TGTGCCTGGGTTGGGGCCGGGACAGTCTATGGCTACACCTTC
CAWVGAGTVYGYTF
>14|TRBV4-1|TRBD1|TRBJ1-1|NA
TGCGCCAGCAGCCTCGACAGGGGGATTACTGAAGCTTTCTTT
CASSLDRGITEAFF
>14|TRBV7-9|NA|TRBJ1-3|NA
TGTGCCAGCAGCTTGTCAGGGGTTGGAAACACCATATATTTT
CASSLSGVGNTIYF
>15|TRBV11-2|NA|TRBJ2-7|NA
TGTGCCAGCAGCCTAAGAACAGGGAGGAATGTGGAGCAGTACTTC
CASSLRTGRNVEQYF
>16|TRBV29-1|TRBD1|TRBJ2-5|NA
TGCAGCGTTGAAGGTGGGACAGGGCGAAGGGTTGAGACCCAGTACTTC
CSVEGGTGRRVETQYF
>15|TRBV7-9|TRBD1|TRBJ1-4|NA
TGTGCCAGCAGCTTAGTGGGACAGGGGGATGAAAAACTGTTTTTT
CASSLVGQGDEKLFF
>14|TRBV4-3|TRBD2|TRBJ2-1|medium-sized
TGCGCCAGCAGCCTGGGACTAGGAGAGAATGAGCAGTTCTTC
CASSLGLGENEQFF
>15|TRBV30|TRBD2|TRBJ2-7|NA
TGTGCCTGGAGTCTCGGGACTAGCGGAACCTACGAGCAGTACTTC
CAWSLGTSGTYEQYF
>15|TRBV2|TRBD1|TRBJ2-3|NA
TGTGCCAGCAGTGAACGGACAGGGAACACAGATACGCAGTATTTT
CASSERTGNTDTQYF
>16|TRBV6-5|TRBD2|TRBJ2-5|NA
TGTGCCAGCAGTTACGTGGCGGGAGGTCTGGGAGAGACCCAGTACTTC
CASSYVAGGLGETQYF
>14|TRBV28|NA|TRBJ2-7|NA
TGTGCCAGCAGTCCCCCTTCGGGCAGGCGCGAGCAGTACTTC
CASSPPSGRREQYF
>13|TRBV27|NA|TRBJ1-2|NA
TGTGCCAGCAGCCCGACAGAATTCTATGGCTACACCTTC
CASSPTEFYGYTF
>15|TRBV27|NA|TRBJ1-2|once
TGTGCCAGCAGTTTACGGCCGTACAAGAACTATGGCTACACCTTC
CASSLRPYKNYGYTF
>16|TRBV29-1|NA|TRBJ2-6|NA
TGCAGCGTTGAAGTGGTTAGACGTGGTGGGGCCAACGTCCTGACTTTC
CSVEVVRRGGANVLTF
>13|TRBV6-5|NA|TRBJ2-1|NA
TGTGCCAGCGGAGATGGAGTATACATTGAGCAGTTCTTC
CASGDGVYIEQFF
>17|TRBV18|TRBD2|TRBJ2-1|NA
TGTGCCAGCTCACCACGGGGACTAGCGGGGGGGCACAATGAGCAGTTCTTC
CASSPRGLAGGHNEQFF
>20|TRBV18|TRBD2|TRBJ2-1|NA
TGTGCCAGCTCTCTAACAGGACTAGCGGGAGTTATTGCTACTGGGAATGAGCAGTTCTTC
CASSLTGLAGVIATGNEQFF
>11|TRBV29-1|NA|TRBJ1-1|NA
TGCAGCGTTGTATCGTTCACTGAAGCTTTCTTT
CSVVSFTEAFF
>15|TRBV2|NA|TRBJ2-7|once
TGTGCCAGCAGTATCACGGGATCCACCATTTACGAGCAGTACTTC
CASSITGSTIYEQYF
>17|TRBV19|NA|TRBJ1-6|NA
TGTGCCAGTAGTATTTTTTACGGGCAGAAGGTAGATTCACCCCTCCACTTT
CASSIFYGQKVDSPLHF
>12|TRBV7-9|NA|TRBJ2-7|NA
TGTGCCATAATTCAGGAGGGCTACGAGCAGTACTTC
CAIIQEGYEQYF
>15|TRBV2|NA|TRBJ1-4|NA
TGTGCCAGCAGTGAGGGAAAGGGGACTAATGAAAAACTGTTTTTT
CASSEGKGTNEKLFF
>13|TRBV28|NA|TRBJ1-1|once
TGTGCCAGCTTGCAACGGGGTTGGACTGAAGCTTTCTTT
CASLQRGWTEAFF
>14|TRBV27|NA|TRBJ2-2|NA
TGTGCCAGCACCCCGGGGGTTAACACCGGGGAGCTGTTTTTT
CASTPGVNTGELFF
>16|TRBV6-4|TRBD2|TRBJ2-1|few
TGTGCCAGCAGCCCACGGGGGACTAGCGGGGGGAATGAGCAGTTCTTC
CASSPRGTSGGNEQFF
>14|TRBV6-1|NA|TRBJ2-3|NA
TGTGCCACCAACCAGCGGAAGGGCCAGGATACGCAGTATTTT
CATNQRKGQDTQYF
>10|TRBV2|NA|TRBJ2-7|NA
TGTGCCAGCCAGTTTTACGAGCAGTACTTC
CASQFYEQYF
>17|TRBV4-1|TRBD1|TRBJ1-5|once
TGCGCCAGCAGCCTTACTCTAGACAGGGGGAAGGGTCAGCCCCAGCATTTT
CASSLTLDRGKGQPQHF
>13|TRBV28|NA|TRBJ1-4|NA
TGTGCCAGCAGACAGGGCCCTAATGAAAAACTGTTTTTT
CASRQGPNEKLFF
>13|TRBV27|NA|TRBJ1-1|NA
TGTGCCAGCAGTTTTGGTATGAACACTGAAGCTTTCTTT
CASSFGMNTEAFF
>14|TRBV7-8|NA|TRBJ2-7|NA
TGTGCCAGCAGTCAGGAGGCAGGGGGGTACGAGCAGTACTTC
CASSQEAGGYEQYF
>15|TRBV18|TRBD1|TRBJ1-5|NA
TGTGCCAGCTCACAGACAGGGGAAAGGGGTCAGCCCCAGCATTTT
CASSQTGERGQPQHF
>14|TRBV4-2|TRBD1|TRBJ2-7|NA
TGTGCCAGCAGCCTAACGTGGACAGGGGACGAGCAGTACTTC
CASSLTWTGDEQYF
>14|TRBV6-5|NA|TRBJ1-2|once
TGTGCCGTCCTGAGGACCGAGACAGACGCTGGCTACACCTTC
CAVLRTETDAGYTF
>14|TRBV19|NA|TRBJ1-2|NA
TGTGCCAGTAGGCGCGGGGGCGCGGACTATGGCTACACCTTC
CASRRGGADYGYTF
>12|TRBV7-6|NA|TRBJ2-7|NA
TGTGCCAGCAGCTTAGGCTGGGGAGAGCAGTACTTC
CASSLGWGEQYF
>18|TRBV21-1|NA|TRBJ1-1|NA
TGTGCCAGCAGCAAGTTTTCGGGAACAGGGGGCTGGAACACTGAAGCTTTCTTT
CASSKFSGTGGWNTEAFF
>14|TRBV15|NA|TRBJ2-7|once
TGTGCCACCAGCAGAGACGCCGGAGCACACGAGCAGTACTTC
CATSRDAGAHEQYF
>11|TRBV19|NA|TRBJ2-7|once
TGTGCCACAGGAGTCTCCTACGAGCAGTACTTC
CATGVSYEQYF
>14|TRBV19|NA|TRBJ2-7|NA
TGTGCCAGTAGTTCGGCTAGAGGGGCCTACGAGCAGTACTTC
CASSSARGAYEQYF
>15|TRBV19|TRBD1|TRBJ2-2|NA
TGTGCCAGTTTAGAGACAGGGAGTAACACCGGGGAGCTGTTTTTT
CASLETGSNTGELFF
>13|TRBV28|TRBD2|TRBJ2-7|NA
TGTGCCAGCAGGATTAGCGGGAGTGGCGAGCAGTACTTC
CASRISGSGEQYF
>14|TRBV28|NA|TRBJ1-5|NA
TGTGCCAGCCGTTGGGGCACAAGCAATCAGCCCCAGCATTTT
CASRWGTSNQPQHF
>14|TRBV14|TRBD1|TRBJ2-7|few
TGTGCCAGCAGCCACGGACAGGGCGCCTACGAGCAGTACTTC
CASSHGQGAYEQYF
>14|TRBV7-2|TRBD1|TRBJ2-7|NA
TGTGCCAGCAGCTTAGGACAGGGTGCCTACGAGCAGTACTTC
CASSLGQGAYEQYF